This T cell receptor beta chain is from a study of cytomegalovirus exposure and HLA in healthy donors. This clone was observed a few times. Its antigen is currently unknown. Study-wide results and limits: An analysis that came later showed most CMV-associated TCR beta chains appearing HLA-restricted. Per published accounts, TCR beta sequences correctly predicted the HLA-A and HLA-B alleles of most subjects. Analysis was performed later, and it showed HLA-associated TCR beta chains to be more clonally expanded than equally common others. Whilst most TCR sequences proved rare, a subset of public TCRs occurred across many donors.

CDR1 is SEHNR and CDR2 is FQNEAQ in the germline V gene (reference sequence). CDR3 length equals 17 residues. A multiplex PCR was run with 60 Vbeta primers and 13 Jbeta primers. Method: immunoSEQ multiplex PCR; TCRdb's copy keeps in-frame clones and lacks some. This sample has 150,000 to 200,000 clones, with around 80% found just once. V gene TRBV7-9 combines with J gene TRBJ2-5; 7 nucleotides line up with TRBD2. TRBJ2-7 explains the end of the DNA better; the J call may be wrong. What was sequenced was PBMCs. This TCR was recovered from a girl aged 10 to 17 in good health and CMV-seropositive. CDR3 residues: CASSSTWGGISPYEQYF. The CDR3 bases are TGTGCCAGCAGCTCAACCTGGGGGGGGATTTCTCCCTACGAGCAGTACTTC.